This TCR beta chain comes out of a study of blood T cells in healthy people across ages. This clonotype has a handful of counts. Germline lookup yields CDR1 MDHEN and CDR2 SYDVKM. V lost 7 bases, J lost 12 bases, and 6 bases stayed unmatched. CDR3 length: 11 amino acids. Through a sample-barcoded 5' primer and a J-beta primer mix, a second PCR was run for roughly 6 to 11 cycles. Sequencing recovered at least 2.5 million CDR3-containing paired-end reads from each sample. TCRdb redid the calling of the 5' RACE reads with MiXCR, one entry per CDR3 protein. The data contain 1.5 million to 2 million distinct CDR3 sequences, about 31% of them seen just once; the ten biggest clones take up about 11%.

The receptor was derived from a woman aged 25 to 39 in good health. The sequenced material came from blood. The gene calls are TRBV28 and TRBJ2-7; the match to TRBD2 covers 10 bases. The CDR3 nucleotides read TGTGCCAGCACCACTAGCGGGAAGGGGTACTTC. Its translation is CASTTSGKGYF.